This T cell receptor (beta chain) appears in the sequencing data of a study of regulatory T cells in long-lasting Graves disease. Study findings and constraints: What was studied was peripheral blood only, and not thyroid tissue.

Relying on iRepertoire HTBI primers and Arm-PCR of CDR3 regions, the team built TCR beta libraries. One entry per CDR3 protein results from TCRdb running MiXCR on the multiplex PCR reads. This sample has a few hundred thousand distinct CDR3 sequences, with 20% to 25% found just once. Time point specified: persistent/refractory GD, antithyroid drugs over 5 years with positive TRAb. Researchers made the TCR library from RNA that was extracted from PBMCs. This clonotype was observed many times. Its specificity is not known. The germline V gene encodes CDR1 SNHLY and CDR2 FYNNEI. The CDR3 runs to 12 residues. With 6 bases removed from V and 7 bases from J, the gap between germline ends came to 7 bases.

The V call is TRBV2, the J call TRBJ1-6; D ambiguous. This receptor was obtained from a female donor with Graves disease. This sample comprised peripheral blood mononuclear cells (PBMCs), obtained when the disease was refractory, from a patient treated with antithyroid drugs. CDR3: CASRRRNSPLHF. The CDR3 DNA reads as TGTGCCAGCAGACGTCGGAATTCACCCCTCCACTTT. The variable domain in full, with the rest retrieved from reference TRBV2 and TRBJ1-6, is EPEVTQTPSHQVTQMGQEVILRCVPISNHLYFYWYRQILGQKVEFLVSFYNNEISEKSEIFDDQFSVERPDGSNFTLKIRSTKLEDSAMYFCASRRRNSPLHFGNGTRLTVT.